The T cell receptor beta chain described here comes from a study of T cell repertoires in cytomegalovirus infection. Study background: Both a matching HLA type and CMV infection were indicated by public TCR beta signatures. General observations from the study: The ex vivo response was dominated by HLA-C-restricted CMV-specific TCR beta clonotypes. Cumulative public TCR beta family frequency identified carriers of CMV plus the relevant HLA.

A remark on this clonotype: Its antigen is unknown. A much larger clone is a single base away; this may be a read error.

TCRdb reprocessed the reads with MiXCR, giving one entry per CDR3 protein. The sample carries 490,000 or so distinct CDR3 sequences, approximately 11% recorded once. Trimming took 3 bases from V and 0 from J, leaving 6 bases between them. The CDR3 totals 15 residues. J is TRBJ2-6 and V is TRBV12-3 or TRBV12-4; D gene ambiguous. This receptor was obtained from a human donor in good health (CMV status not recorded). Some clones in this sample may be carry-over from other donors' samples. Sequenced: PBMCs. The CDR3 DNA reads as TGTGCCAGCAGTTTCGTCGGCTCTGGGGCCAACGTCCTGACTTTC. Translated, it gives CASSFVGSGANVLTF.